This section outlines one T cell receptor beta chain sequence together with its context. Its target is not known. This specimen comes from a study of cytomegalovirus exposure and HLA in healthy donors. The study, taken as a whole, reports: Reportedly, fewer N-insertions than the roughly 700-donor mean appeared in an Asian-associated ancestry cluster in a later analysis. In a later analysis, across HLA loci, associated TCR counts were highest for DRB1, lowest for HLA-C. A later analysis linked a missense DCLRE1C variant to TCR beta V- and J-gene trimming.

Primers: 60 Vbeta forward and 13 Jbeta reverse. Produced via immunoSEQ multiplex PCR; TCRdb's table is partial and in-frame only. The sample contains about 190,000 clones, around 85% of which appear only once. The length of the CDR3 is 13 residues. Germline CDR1 is MNHNY and CDR2 is SVGAGI (reference sequence). V was pared by 5 bases and J by 3 bases, with 11 bases between. The chain carries TRBV6-6 and TRBJ2-7; D gene ambiguous. Sequencing was carried out using PBMCs. The source is a boy between 2 and 10 years old in good health and CMV-seronegative. CDR3 nucleotides: TGTGCCAGCAGTACCAATGACAACTACGAGCAGTACTTC. This codes for CASSTNDNYEQYF.